Listed below are T cell receptor beta chains from one sample, sequenced in a study of technical replicates of blood from a few donors. The repertoire was sequenced with immunoSEQ multiplex PCR; TCRdb's copy has only in-frame clones and lacks some. The sample comprises tens of thousands of clones, more than 85% of which are singletons, and approximately 5% rests with the top ten. Material: PBMCs. Source of these receptors: a human donor in good health. Some clones in this sample may be carry-over from other donors' samples. The CDR3 runs from the conserved cysteine through the conserved F or W. D genes are given only for firm matches. Clone size is shown for a subset of rows, as once, few, many or a class of expanded clone.

d_call	j_call	clone_size	v_call	cdr3_aa	cdr3_nt
-	TRBJ2-3	-	TRBV29-1	CSVSERPADTQYF	TGCAGCGTTTCCGAGAGGCCAGCAGATACGCAGTATTTT
TRBD2	TRBJ2-5	few	TRBV4-1	CASSQPGLAGGLQETQYF	TGCGCCAGCAGCCAACCGGGACTAGCGGGGGGGCTGCAAGAGACCCAGTACTTC
TRBD1	TRBJ1-2	-	TRBV27	CASSPSPGQGRWGYTF	TGTGCCAGCAGTCCCAGCCCGGGACAGGGGCGTTGGGGCTACACCTTC
TRBD1	TRBJ2-6	-	TRBV19	CASSPTGGAGANVLTF	TGTGCCAGTAGTCCCACAGGGGGCGCTGGGGCCAACGTCCTGACTTTC
TRBD1	TRBJ2-5	-	TRBV5-1	CASSRDRGRGETQYF	TGCGCCAGCAGTCGGGACAGGGGGCGCGGAGAGACCCAGTACTTC
-	TRBJ1-3	-	TRBV2	CASSGDISSSGNTIYF	TGTGCCAGCAGCGGGGACATATCTAGCTCTGGAAACACCATATATTTT
-	TRBJ2-1	-	TRBV7-2	CASSLRGSSSYNEQFF	TGTGCCAGCAGCTTAAGGGGCTCGAGCTCCTACAATGAGCAGTTCTTC
-	TRBJ1-2	-	TRBV6-4	CASSQGTYGYTF	TGTGCCAGCTCACAGGGAACCTATGGCTACACCTTC
TRBD1	TRBJ1-6	-	TRBV15	CATSRATGTNSPLHF	TGTGCCACCAGCAGAGCGACAGGGACGAATTCACCCCTCCACTTT
-	TRBJ1-1	few	TRBV4-1	CASSQQGGGWTEAFF	TGCGCCAGCAGCCAACAGGGTGGGGGGTGGACTGAAGCTTTCTTT
TRBD1	TRBJ1-6	-	TRBV7-9	CASTYGTANSPLHF	TGTGCCAGCACCTACGGGACAGCCAATTCACCCCTCCACTTT
TRBD2	TRBJ2-3	-	TRBV7-3	CASSGSSGGWDTQYF	TGTGCCAGCAGCGGATCTAGCGGGGGGTGGGATACGCAGTATTTT
TRBD1	TRBJ2-7	-	TRBV9	CASSTPGQGTYEQYF	TGTGCCAGCAGCACTCCGGGACAGGGAACCTACGAGCAGTACTTC
-	TRBJ1-2	-	TRBV27	CARRGPGPNYGYTF	TGTGCCAGAAGAGGGCCCGGGCCTAACTATGGCTACACCTTC
TRBD1	TRBJ1-6	-	TRBV27	CASSSRPTTGGFSPLHF	TGTGCCAGCAGTTCACGGCCTACGACAGGGGGTTTCTCACCCCTCCACTTT
TRBD2	TRBJ2-5	-	TRBV4-3	CASSQAPAGGQETQYF	TGCGCCAGCAGCCAAGCCCCAGCGGGGGGGCAAGAGACCCAGTACTTC
-	TRBJ2-5	-	TRBV6-1	CASQEGGGKTQYF	TGTGCCAGTCAAGAGGGGGGGGGAAAGACCCAGTACTTC